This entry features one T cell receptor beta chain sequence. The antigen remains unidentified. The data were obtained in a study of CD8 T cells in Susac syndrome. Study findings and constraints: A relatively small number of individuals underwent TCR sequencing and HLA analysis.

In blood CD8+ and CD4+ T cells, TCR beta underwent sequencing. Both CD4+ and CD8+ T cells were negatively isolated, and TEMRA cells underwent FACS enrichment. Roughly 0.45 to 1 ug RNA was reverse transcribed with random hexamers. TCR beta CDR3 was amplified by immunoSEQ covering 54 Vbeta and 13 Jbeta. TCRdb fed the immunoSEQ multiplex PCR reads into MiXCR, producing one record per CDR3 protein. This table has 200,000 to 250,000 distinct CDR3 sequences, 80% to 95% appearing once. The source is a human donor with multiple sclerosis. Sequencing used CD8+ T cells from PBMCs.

Here the CDR3 DNA reads TGCGCCAGCAGCCAAGATGGACTAGCGGGAGGTCTAAGATCCTACGAGCAGTACTTC. It yields the protein CASSQDGLAGGLRSYEQYF. V is TRBV4-3 and J is TRBJ2-7; 14 bases match TRBD2. V trimming: 0 bases; J trimming: 1 base; junction bases outside the gene matches: 8. The CDR3 is made up of 19 amino acids. CDR1 LGHNA and CDR2 YSLEER come from the germline V gene.